Sequencing of this TCR beta chain was carried out in a study of T cell repertoires in cytomegalovirus infection. Looking at the study overall: HLA-C-restricted CMV epitopes, recently identified, and well-studied HLA-B-restricted ones were used by the study. CMV infection together with matching HLA type was indicated by public TCR beta signatures.

TCRdb re-called the reads through MiXCR, storing one row per CDR3 protein. The sample records about 700,000 distinct CDR3 sequences, around 32% being singletons. Findings and limits, study-wide: The study found HLA-C-restricted CMV-specific TCR beta clonotypes dominating the ex vivo response. The cumulative frequency of public TCR beta families distinguished individuals who carried CMV together with the relevant HLA.

A word on this clonotype: The antigen is undetermined.

Per germline, CDR1 LGHNA and CDR2 YNFKEQ. The CDR3 consists of 16 residues. V lost 0 bases and J 0 bases, leaving 9 bases between the germline ends. This receptor was identified in a human donor in good health (CMV status not recorded). Some clones in this sample may be carry-over from other donors' samples. Sequencing used cultured PBMCs, obtained from culture after CMV antigen stimulation. The chain uses TRBV4-2 and TRBJ1-3; D gene uncertain. In DNA form, the CDR3 reads TGTGCCAGCAGCCAAGAGGGCCCAGCCTCTGGAAACACCATATATTTT. The encoded protein is CASSQEGPASGNTIYF.